Each of the 2 T cell receptor beta chains below was sequenced from the same sample in a study of blood T cells in healthy people across ages. A J-beta primer mix and a sample-barcoded 5' primer were used in a second PCR of about 7 to 12 cycles. Via MiXCR, TCRdb re-called the 5' RACE reads, giving one row per CDR3 protein. Among about 840,000 distinct CDR3 sequences, about 29% were seen once, and the ten largest hold about 9.4%. The sample also formed part of further work on T cells of mothers and their children.

The sample taken for sequencing was blood. These receptors were obtained from a woman in her thirties or forties in good health.

This clonotype was seen a few times. This chain links TRBV12-3 or TRBV12-4 with TRBJ2-1; TRBD1 agrees at 7 bases. The CDR3 covers 14 residues. V gave up 5 bases and J gave up 5 bases; unmatched junction bases: 6. Here the CDR3 reads CASSDRDSNNEQFF. For the CDR3, the DNA is TGTGCCAGCAGTGACCGGGACAGCAACAATGAGCAGTTCTTC.

For this clonotype: This sequence may be a read error, since a much larger clone differs from it by one base. The chain has TRBV15 and TRBJ2-7, with 9 bases fitting TRBD1. Germline V gene lookup returns CDR1 LNHNV and CDR2 YYDKDF (reference sequence). The CDR3 totals 16 residues. CDR3 coding DNA: TGTGCCACCAGCAGTGAACCGGGACAGGGAGTCAACGAGCAGGACTTC. Its protein product is CATSSEPGQGVNEQDF.